This entry lists 29 T cell receptor beta chains sequenced from one sample in a study of OX40 agonist ivuxolimab in advanced cancers. Some clones are missing from TCRdb's copy, which holds only in-frame ones; the method was immunoSEQ multiplex PCR. This table holds about 83,000 clones, under 95% found once. The sequencing here drew on CD4+ or CD8+ T cells sorted from blood, taken in a trial of the OX40 agonist ivuxolimab. The receptors here all came from an adult with an advanced solid tumor such as melanoma, head and neck, liver or kidney cancer.

The genes are TRBV19 and TRBJ2-6, with 7 bases lining up with TRBD2. V shed 9 bases, J shed 1 base, and the junction held 9 bases outside the gene matches. The CDR3 consists of 16 residues. Germline CDR1 is LNHDA and CDR2 is SQIVND (reference sequence). This CDR3 is CASSQEAGSGANVLTF. Here the CDR3 DNA reads TGTGCCAGCTCGCAGGAAGCGGGGTCTGGGGCCAACGTCCTGACTTTC.

On this clone: Different DNA sequences within this sample yield the same CDR3. The chain employs TRBV29-1 and TRBJ2-1; D gene unclear. V lost 3 bases, J lost 3 bases, and 0 bases lay in between. Germline-derived CDR1 and CDR2 are SQVTM and ANQGSEA. The CDR3 is 10 residues long. CDR3 coding DNA: TGCAGCGTTGACTACAATGAGCAGTTCTTC. Amino acids: CSVDYNEQFF.

The chain couples TRBV12-5 to TRBJ1-5, with D maybe TRBD1 (5 bases). This CDR3 is 16 amino acids long. V lost 2 bases and J lost 4, with 15 bases in between. Germline CDR1 reads LGHNT; CDR2 reads FRNRAP. The CDR3 bases are TGTGCTAGTGGTTTGCAGGGCGCCGGAATAAATCAGCCCCAGCATTTT. Translating it yields CASGLQGAGINQPQHF.

This chain links TRBV13 with TRBJ2-1; D is perhaps TRBD1 or TRBD2 (6 bases each). V was trimmed by 5 bases and J by 6 bases, leaving 11 bases between them. Germline lookup yields CDR1 PRHDT and CDR2 FYEKMQ (reference sequence). The CDR3 contains 13 residues. CDR3 in amino acids: CASSPPGANEQFF. The CDR3 nucleotides read TGTGCCAGCAGCCCGCCGGGGGCCAATGAGCAGTTCTTC.

The chain is built from TRBV4-3 and TRBJ2-4, with 10 nucleotides matching TRBD1. Germline CDR1 and CDR2: LGHNA and YSLEER. V trimming: 4 bases; J trimming: 9 bases; junction bases outside the gene matches: 9. The CDR3 loop spans 15 amino acids. CDR3 loop: CASSPRQGARAIQYF. The CDR3 DNA follows: TGCGCCAGCAGCCCACGACAGGGGGCCCGGGCCATTCAGTACTTC.

The chain carries TRBV6-5 and TRBJ2-7; 11 bases line up with TRBD1. Germline V lookup: CDR1 MNHEY, CDR2 SVGAGI. The CDR3 is made up of 14 amino acids. V dropped 7 bases and J dropped 4; count of bases not matched to a gene: 6. This CDR3 is CASNPGTGGYEQYF. CDR3 in DNA: TGTGCCAGCAACCCCGGGACAGGGGGATACGAGCAGTACTTC.

This clone was seen more than once but under ten times. The CDR3 loop is CASSQDTGELFF. CDR3 in DNA: TGCGCCAGCAGCCAAGACACCGGGGAGCTGTTTTTT. The chain joins TRBV4-3 to TRBJ2-2; no clear D gene. The CDR3 is 12 amino acids. V was cut by 0 bases and J by 4 bases, with 0 bases left in between. Germline-derived CDR1 and CDR2 are LGHNA and YSLEER.

The rearrangement uses TRBV29-1 and TRBJ2-7; D call uncertain. The germline V gene has CDR1 SQVTM and CDR2 ANQGSEA. There are 11 residues in the CDR3. V lost 4 bases and J lost 2, with 6 bases in between. The DNA for the CDR3 is TGCAGCGTTGTGAGCCCCTACGAGCAGTACTTC. It yields the protein CSVVSPYEQYF.

The J gene is TRBJ2-1, the V gene TRBV11-2; no reliable D call. Germline CDR1 is SGHAT and CDR2 is FQNNGV. The CDR3 covers 15 residues. V was cut by 1 base and J by 4 bases, with 11 bases left in between. This chain's CDR3 is CASSLVGSPYNEQFF. CDR3 DNA sequence: TGTGCCAGCAGCTTAGTGGGCAGCCCATACAATGAGCAGTTCTTC.

The V call is TRBV6-5, the J call TRBJ2-7; D is ambiguous. The CDR3 is 13 amino acids. Germline CDR1 reads MNHEY; CDR2 reads SVGAGI. V shed 4 bases and J shed 0 bases, with 7 bases lying between them. CDR3: CASSSSSSYEQYV. CDR3 in DNA: TGTGCCAGCAGTTCATCAAGCTCCTACGAGCAGTACGTC.

This clone was found once. The rearrangement uses TRBV9 and TRBJ2-2, with D perhaps assigned TRBD1 or TRBD2 (5 bases each). Germline assignment: CDR1 SGDLS and CDR2 YYNGEE. With 0 bases removed from V and 3 bases from J, the gap between germline ends came to 15 bases. CDR3 length: 17 amino acids. In nucleotides, the CDR3 is TGTGCCAGCAGCGTAGGACCACGGTTGGGGGACACCGGGGAGCTGTTTTTT. It specifies CASSVGPRLGDTGELFF.

The genes are TRBV4-1 and TRBJ2-2; perhaps TRBD1 as D (6 bases). This CDR3 is 21 amino acids long. Germline V gene lookup returns CDR1 MGHRA and CDR2 YSYEKL. The V end lost 1 base, the J end lost 4 bases, and 28 bases lay between the germline ends. The CDR3 nucleotides are TGCGCCAGCAGCCAAGCCCCACCCTCGCCAGGGGATATCAGTCGCACCGGGGAGCTGTTTTTT. Translating gives CASSQAPPSPGDISRTGELFF.

This clone was counted a single time. The chain joins TRBV28 to TRBJ1-1; TRBD1 might be the D (6 bases). Germline CDR1 is MDHEN and CDR2 is SYDVKM. The CDR3 runs to 14 residues. The V and J ends lost 3 bases and 4 bases respectively, with 12 bases between them. The CDR3 loop is CASSFAGVATEAFF. The CDR3, as DNA: TGTGCCAGCAGTTTTGCAGGGGTGGCCACTGAAGCTTTCTTT.

This chain uses TRBV19 with TRBJ1-5; TRBD1 is a possible D gene (5 bases). The CDR3 has 15 residues. V was clipped by 3 bases and J by 6 bases, with 15 bases between them. Germline lookup yields CDR1 LNHDA and CDR2 SQIVND (reference sequence). The CDR3 nucleotides are TGTGCCAGTAGTATCTTCAGGGCGCTGAGTCAGCCCCAGCATTTT. Translated: CASSIFRALSQPQHF.

This clone was detected only once. The CDR3 coding sequence is TGTGCCAGTAGTATTAACAGCATGGGCAATCAGCCCCAGCATTTT. Translation: CASSINSMGNQPQHF. The rearrangement uses TRBV19 and TRBJ1-5; D unclear. CDR3 length: 15 residues. CDR1 is LNHDA and CDR2 is SQIVND in the germline V gene (reference sequence). V shed 3 bases and J shed 2 bases, with 11 bases lying between them. The full variable domain, its missing parts supplied by reference TRBV19 and TRBJ1-5, is DGGITQSPKYLFRKEGQNVTLSCEQNLNHDAMYWYRQDPGQGLRLIYYSQIVNDFQKGDIAEGYSVSREKKESFPLTVTSAQKNPTAFYLCASSINSMGNQPQHFGDGTRLSIL.

This clone was counted once. This chain uses TRBV11-3 with TRBJ2-3; no clear D. CDR1 SGHNT and CDR2 YENEEA come from the germline V gene. This CDR3 has 12 amino acids. V lost 5 bases, J lost 6 bases, and 9 bases lay in between. The CDR3 nucleotides are TGTGCCAGCAGCCACAATAGCGATACGCAGTATTTT. As protein: CASSHNSDTQYF.

The genes are TRBV9 and TRBJ2-3, with 7 bases aligning to TRBD1. Germline lookup yields CDR1 SGDLS and CDR2 YYNGEE. This CDR3 region has 16 residues. V dropped 3 bases and J dropped 8; count of bases not matched to a gene: 15. CDR3 sequence: CASSATSRGSLGTQYF. DNA of the CDR3: TGTGCCAGCAGCGCCACGAGCAGGGGGTCATTGGGTACGCAGTATTTT.

The chain recombines TRBV6-5 with TRBJ2-1; no firm D call. The germline gives CDR1 MNHEY, CDR2 SVGAGI. CDR3 length equals 12 residues. V was trimmed by 9 bases and J by 4 bases, leaving 10 bases between them. The CDR3 here is CASRTSYNEQFF. DNA for the CDR3: TGTGCCAGTCGCACGTCGTACAATGAGCAGTTCTTC.

CDR3 sequence reads: CASRPDTNYGYTF. DNA for the CDR3: TGTGCCAGCAGACCCGACACTAACTATGGCTACACCTTC. The genes are TRBV27 and TRBJ1-2, with D unresolved. The CDR3 consists of 13 residues. The V gene's germline CDR1 is MNHEY and CDR2 SMNVEV (reference sequence). The germline V and J ends were trimmed by 6 bases and 0 bases, with 8 bases remaining between them.

Details on this clone: Other nucleotide sequences in the sample specify the same CDR3. V is TRBV6-5 and J is TRBJ2-2; unclear D gene. Per the germline V gene, CDR1 is MNHEY and CDR2 is SVGAGI. The CDR3 is made up of 13 amino acids. V was clipped by 0 bases and J by 4 bases, with 3 bases between them. The CDR3 loop reads CASSYSVTGELFF. For the CDR3, the DNA is TGTGCCAGCAGTTACTCGGTCACCGGGGAGCTGTTTTTT.

The rearrangement links TRBV6-5 to TRBJ1-1, with a weak D call TRBD1 (5 bases). The CDR3 has 13 amino acids. Trimming took 5 bases from V and 6 from J, leaving 13 bases between them. CDR1 is MNHEY and CDR2 is SVGAGI in the germline V gene. The CDR3 sequence: CASSHTPGPEAFF. For the CDR3, the DNA is TGTGCCAGCAGTCACACCCCGGGACCTGAAGCTTTCTTT.

CDR3 residues: CASSHGLAGSNEQFF. The CDR3 DNA reads as TGTGCCAGCAGCCATGGACTAGCGGGGTCCAATGAGCAGTTCTTC. The rearrangement links TRBV7-8 to TRBJ2-1; 12 bases map to TRBD2. V shed 5 bases and J 6 bases; nucleotides not matched to a gene: 5. The CDR3 spans 15 residues. Germline-derived CDR1 and CDR2 are SGHVS and FQNEAQ. The whole variable domain, remainder taken from reference TRBV7-8 and TRBJ2-1, is GAGVSQSPRYKVAKRGQDVALRCDPISGHVSLFWYQQALGQGPEFLTYFQNEAQLDKSGLPSDRFFAERPEGSVSTLKIQRTQQEDSAVYLCASSHGLAGSNEQFFGPGTRLTVL.

This clone was observed once. The genes are TRBV6-5 and TRBJ2-1, with a possible D match to TRBD2 (5 bases). Germline V lookup: CDR1 MNHEY, CDR2 SVGAGI. The CDR3 runs 14 residues. V lost 0 bases to trimming and J lost 9 bases, with 12 bases between them. The CDR3 loop is CASSYSPSWGEQFF. The DNA of the CDR3 is TGTGCCAGCAGTTACTCCCCTAGCTGGGGTGAGCAGTTCTTC.

V and J are TRBV19 and TRBJ1-5; no firm D call. The CDR3 extends over 12 amino acids. Germline lookup yields CDR1 LNHDA and CDR2 SQIVND (reference sequence). V was clipped by 6 bases and J by 12 bases, with 15 bases between them. The CDR3 nucleotides are TGTGCCAGTAGCCCCGGCCCCTTCGTCCAGCATTTT. This translates into CASSPGPFVQHF.

The rearrangement uses TRBV27 and TRBJ1-1; perhaps TRBD1 as D (6 bases). Trimming left V 6 bases short and J 4 bases short, with 9 bases between. The CDR3 contains 12 residues. Germline CDR1 is MNHEY and CDR2 is SMNVEV (reference sequence). Here the CDR3 reads CASRIGGTEAFF. CDR3 DNA: TGTGCCAGCAGGATAGGGGGCACTGAAGCTTTCTTT.

The chain employs TRBV6-1 and TRBJ2-2, with 8 bases aligning to TRBD1. Germline loops: CDR1 MNHNS, CDR2 SASEGT. With V trimmed by 8 bases and J by 2 bases, 7 bases remained unmatched. The CDR3 sequence is 15 residues long. The CDR3 is CASDRTGTNTGELFF. The CDR3 nucleotides are TGTGCCAGCGACCGGACAGGGACAAACACCGGGGAGCTGTTTTTT.

The V gene is TRBV28, the J gene TRBJ1-6; 11 positions agree with TRBD1. V shed 3 bases and J 11 bases; nucleotides not matched to a gene: 3. CDR1 and CDR2 (germline): MDHEN, SYDVKM. The CDR3 loop spans 14 amino acids. CDR3 coding DNA: TGTGCCAGCAGTTTGGACAGGGGGCCCCCACCCCTCCACTTT. Protein product: CASSLDRGPPPLHF.

The V gene is TRBV6-6, the J gene TRBJ1-2; a weak D match, TRBD1 (6 bases). The CDR3 spans 15 residues. The V end lost 0 bases, the J end lost 6 bases, and 14 bases lay between the germline ends. Germline V lookup: CDR1 MNHNY, CDR2 SVGAGI (reference sequence). In nucleotides, the CDR3 is TGTGCCAGCAGTTACTCGGCAGGGGCTGCCAATGGCTACACCTTC. Its protein is CASSYSAGAANGYTF.

The V and J genes are TRBV28 and TRBJ1-5, with unresolved D. V lost 3 bases and J 1 base, leaving 7 bases between the germline ends. The CDR3 runs to 14 residues. Germline assignment: CDR1 MDHEN and CDR2 SYDVKM. DNA for the CDR3: TGTGCCAGCAGTTTCTGGGTCAGCAATCAGCCCCAGCATTTT. Amino acids: CASSFWVSNQPQHF.